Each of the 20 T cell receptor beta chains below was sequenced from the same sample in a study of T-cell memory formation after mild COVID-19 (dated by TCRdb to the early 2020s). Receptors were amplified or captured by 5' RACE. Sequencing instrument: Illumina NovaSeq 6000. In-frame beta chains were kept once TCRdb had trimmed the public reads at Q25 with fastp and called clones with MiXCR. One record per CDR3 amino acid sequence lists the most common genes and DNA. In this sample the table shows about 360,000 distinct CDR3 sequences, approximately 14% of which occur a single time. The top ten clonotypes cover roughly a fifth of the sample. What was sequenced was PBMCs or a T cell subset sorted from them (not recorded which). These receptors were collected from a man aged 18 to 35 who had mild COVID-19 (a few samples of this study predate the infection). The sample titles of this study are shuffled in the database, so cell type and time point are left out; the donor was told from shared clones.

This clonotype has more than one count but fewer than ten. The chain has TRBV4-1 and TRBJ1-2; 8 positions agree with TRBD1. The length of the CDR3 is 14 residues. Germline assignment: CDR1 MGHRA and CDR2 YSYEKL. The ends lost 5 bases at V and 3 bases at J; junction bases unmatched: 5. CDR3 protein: CASSDVQGDYGYTF. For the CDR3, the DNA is TGCGCCAGCAGCGACGTACAGGGGGACTATGGCTACACCTTC.

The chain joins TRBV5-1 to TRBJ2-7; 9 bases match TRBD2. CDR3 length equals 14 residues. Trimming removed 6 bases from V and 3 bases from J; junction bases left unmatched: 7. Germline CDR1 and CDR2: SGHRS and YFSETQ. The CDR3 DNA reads TGCGCCAGCACCCCAGAGCGGGGGGTCTACGAGCAGTACTTC. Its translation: CASTPERGVYEQYF.

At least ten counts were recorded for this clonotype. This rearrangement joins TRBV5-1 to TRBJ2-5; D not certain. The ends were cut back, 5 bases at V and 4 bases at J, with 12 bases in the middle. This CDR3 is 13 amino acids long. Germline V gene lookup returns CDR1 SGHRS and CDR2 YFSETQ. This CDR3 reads CASSFTSPETQYF. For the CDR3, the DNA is TGCGCCAGCAGTTTCACTTCGCCAGAGACCCAGTACTTC.

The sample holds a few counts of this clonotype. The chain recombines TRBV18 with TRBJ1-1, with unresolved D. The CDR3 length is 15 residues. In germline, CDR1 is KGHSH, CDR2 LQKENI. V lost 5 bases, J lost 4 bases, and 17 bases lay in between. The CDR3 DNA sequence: TGTGCCAGCTCATCCTCGTCGGTCTCACGCACTGAAGCTTTCTTT. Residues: CASSSSSVSRTEAFF.

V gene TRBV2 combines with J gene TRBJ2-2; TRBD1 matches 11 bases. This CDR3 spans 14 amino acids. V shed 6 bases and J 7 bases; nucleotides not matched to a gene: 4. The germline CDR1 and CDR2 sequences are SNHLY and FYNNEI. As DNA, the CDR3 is TGTGCCAGCAGAGGACAGGGGGCGATCGGGGAGCTGTTTTTT. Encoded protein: CASRGQGAIGELFF. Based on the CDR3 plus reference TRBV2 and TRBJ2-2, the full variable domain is EPEVTQTPSHQVTQMGQEVILRCVPISNHLYFYWYRQILGQKVEFLVSFYNNEISEKSEIFDDQFSVERPDGSNFTLKIRSTKLEDSAMYFCASRGQGAIGELFFGEGSRLTVL.

CDR3 protein: CASSLPRITEAFF. In DNA form, the CDR3 reads TGTGCCAGCAGCCTGCCTCGGATCACTGAAGCTTTCTTT. The chain couples TRBV11-2 to TRBJ1-1; unclear D gene. Germline assignment: CDR1 SGHAT and CDR2 FQNNGV. V was trimmed by 5 bases and J by 4 bases, leaving 11 bases between them. CDR3 size: 13 residues.

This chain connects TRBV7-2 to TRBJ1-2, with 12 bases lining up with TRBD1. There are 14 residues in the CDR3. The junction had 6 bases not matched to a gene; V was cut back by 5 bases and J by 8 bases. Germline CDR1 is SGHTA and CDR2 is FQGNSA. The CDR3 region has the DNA TGTGCCAGCAGCATCGGGACAGGGGGCTGGGGCTACACCTTC. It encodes CASSIGTGGWGYTF.

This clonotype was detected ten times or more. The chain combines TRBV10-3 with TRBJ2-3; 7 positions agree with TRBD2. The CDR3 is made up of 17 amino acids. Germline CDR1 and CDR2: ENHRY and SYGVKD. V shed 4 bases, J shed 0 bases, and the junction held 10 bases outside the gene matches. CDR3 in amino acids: CAISGPSSGLSTDTQYF. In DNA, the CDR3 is TGTGCCATCAGTGGCCCCTCTAGCGGCTTAAGCACAGATACGCAGTATTTT.

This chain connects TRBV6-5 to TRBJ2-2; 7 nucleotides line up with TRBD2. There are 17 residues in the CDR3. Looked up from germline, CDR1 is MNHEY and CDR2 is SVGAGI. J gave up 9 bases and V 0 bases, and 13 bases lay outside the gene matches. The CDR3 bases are TGTGCCAGCAGTTACTCGCCCCCCGGGCAGAGCGGGAGGGAGCTGTTTTTT. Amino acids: CASSYSPPGQSGRELFF.

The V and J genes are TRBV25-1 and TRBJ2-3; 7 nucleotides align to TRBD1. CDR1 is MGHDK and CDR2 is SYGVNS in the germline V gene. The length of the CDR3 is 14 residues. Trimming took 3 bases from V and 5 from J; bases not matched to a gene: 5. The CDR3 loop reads CASSDPRGRDTQYF. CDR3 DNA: TGTGCCAGCAGTGATCCAAGGGGGCGAGATACGCAGTATTTT.

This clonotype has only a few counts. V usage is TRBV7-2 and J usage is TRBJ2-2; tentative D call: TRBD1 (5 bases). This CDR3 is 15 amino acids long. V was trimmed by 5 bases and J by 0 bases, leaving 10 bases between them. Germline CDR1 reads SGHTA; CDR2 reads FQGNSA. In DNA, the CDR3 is TGTGCCAGCAGCGAGGACATCTCGAACACCGGGGAGCTGTTTTTT. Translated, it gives CASSEDISNTGELFF. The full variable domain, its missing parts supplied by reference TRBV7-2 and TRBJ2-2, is GAGVSQSPSNKVTEKGKDVELRCDPISGHTALYWYRQSLGQGLEFLIYFQGNSAPDKSGLPSDRFSAERTGGSVSTLTIQRTQQEDSAVYLCASSEDISNTGELFFGEGSRLTVL.

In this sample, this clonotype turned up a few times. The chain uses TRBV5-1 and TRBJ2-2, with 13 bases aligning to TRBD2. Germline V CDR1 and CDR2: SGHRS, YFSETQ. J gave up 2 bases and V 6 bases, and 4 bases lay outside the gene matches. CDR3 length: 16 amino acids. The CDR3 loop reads CASTTSGGPNTGELFF. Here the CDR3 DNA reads TGCGCCAGCACGACTAGCGGGGGGCCTAACACCGGGGAGCTGTTTTTT.

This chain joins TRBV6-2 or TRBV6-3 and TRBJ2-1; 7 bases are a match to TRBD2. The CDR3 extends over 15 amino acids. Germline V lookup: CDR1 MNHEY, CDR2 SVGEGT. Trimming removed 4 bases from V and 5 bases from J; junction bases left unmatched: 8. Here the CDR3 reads CASSSVAGGDNEQFF. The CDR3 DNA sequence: TGTGCCAGCAGTTCCGTAGCGGGTGGCGACAATGAGCAGTTCTTC.

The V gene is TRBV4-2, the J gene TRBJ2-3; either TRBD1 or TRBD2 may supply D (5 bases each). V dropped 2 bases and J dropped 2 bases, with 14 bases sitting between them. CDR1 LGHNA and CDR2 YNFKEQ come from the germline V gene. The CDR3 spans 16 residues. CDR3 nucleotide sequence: TGTGCCAGCAGCCAATTTGAGGGGTCCTTCACAGATACGCAGTATTTT. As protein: CASSQFEGSFTDTQYF.

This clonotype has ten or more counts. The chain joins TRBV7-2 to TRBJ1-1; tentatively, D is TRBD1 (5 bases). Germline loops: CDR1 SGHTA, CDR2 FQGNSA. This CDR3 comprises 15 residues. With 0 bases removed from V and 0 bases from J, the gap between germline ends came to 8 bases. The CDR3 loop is CASSLAGDLNTEAFF. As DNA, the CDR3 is TGTGCCAGCAGCTTAGCGGGGGACTTGAACACTGAAGCTTTCTTT.

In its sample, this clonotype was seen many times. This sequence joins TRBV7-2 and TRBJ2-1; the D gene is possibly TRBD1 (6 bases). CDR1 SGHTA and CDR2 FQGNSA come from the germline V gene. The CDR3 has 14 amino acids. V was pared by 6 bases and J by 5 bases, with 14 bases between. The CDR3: CASRPVGADNEQFF. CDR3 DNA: TGTGCCAGCAGGCCTGTGGGGGCTGACAATGAGCAGTTCTTC.

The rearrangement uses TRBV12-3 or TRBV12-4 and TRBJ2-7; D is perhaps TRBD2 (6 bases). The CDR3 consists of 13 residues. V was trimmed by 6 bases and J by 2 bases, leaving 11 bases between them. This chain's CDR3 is CASRRDSTYEQYF. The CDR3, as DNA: TGTGCCAGCAGGCGGGACTCTACCTACGAGCAGTACTTC.

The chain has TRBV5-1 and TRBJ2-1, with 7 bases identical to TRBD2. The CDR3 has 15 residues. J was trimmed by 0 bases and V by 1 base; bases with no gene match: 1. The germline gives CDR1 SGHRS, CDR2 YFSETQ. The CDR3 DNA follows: TGCGCCAGCAGCTTGTCTAGCGGCTCCTACAATGAGCAGTTCTTC. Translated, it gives CASSLSSGSYNEQFF.

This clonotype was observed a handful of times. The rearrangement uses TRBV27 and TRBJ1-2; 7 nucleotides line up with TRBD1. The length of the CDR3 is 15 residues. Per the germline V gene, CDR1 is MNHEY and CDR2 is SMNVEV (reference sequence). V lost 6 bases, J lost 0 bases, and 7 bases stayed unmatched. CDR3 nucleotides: TGTGCCAGCAGACAAGCCGGGACAGCTAACTATGGCTACACCTTC. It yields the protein CASRQAGTANYGYTF.

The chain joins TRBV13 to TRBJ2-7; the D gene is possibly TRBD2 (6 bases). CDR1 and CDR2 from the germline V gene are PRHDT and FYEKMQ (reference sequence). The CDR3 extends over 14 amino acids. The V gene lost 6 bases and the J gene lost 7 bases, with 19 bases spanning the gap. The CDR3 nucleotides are TGTGCCAGCAGTGTTCTCGGTCCAGGAGGGGAGCAGTACTTC. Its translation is CASSVLGPGGEQYF.